This TCR beta chain was identified during a study of blood T cell repertoires in COVID-19 (dated by TCRdb to about 2020). The study in broad terms: The collaborator samples originated in the United States, Italy and Spain and spanned the acute and convalescent phases of COVID-19. HLA class I and class II types, where available, came from metadata supplied by the sample provider rather than from assay-based typing. Samples were obtained from the ongoing ImmuneRACE study (first 160 participants) and from some 1,300 subjects provided by 6 global collaborators. The prospective study material was composed of cDNA or gDNA derived from T cells, B-cell-depleted T cells, or PBMCs. Sample metadata almost always included a de-identified subject ID, COVID-19 status, age in years and sex. Deeply sampled blood TCRbeta repertoires from subjects exposed to, actively infected with, or recovered from COVID-19 were included in the dataset. A freely available public database, intended as a resource for researchers studying the immune response to SARS-CoV-2, is where the repertoires were released. Overall study outcomes, separate from this receptor: Clinical and demographic metadata were provided uncurated, with the amount varying by source and participant.

Each collaborating institution followed its own protocols to collect whole blood in K2EDTA tubes. For TCRbeta analysis, collaborators shipped samples as frozen whole blood, isolated PBMCs, or DNA extracted from either of those sample types. A remark on this clone: No antigen is known for it. No quality values exist for individual bases; no much larger clone is one base distant.

TCRbeta CDR3 regions were amplified from genomic DNA using the immunoSEQ Assay, a bias-controlled multiplex PCR. The study's processing was this. Nucleated cell counts per sample were estimated from amplification of reference gene primers within the assay. To quantify the absolute abundance of each unique TCRbeta CDR3 rearrangement, sequence reads were collapsed and filtered. For each sample, productive Simpson clonality was calculated as the square root of Simpson's diversity index over productive rearrangements. TCRdb provides this immuneACCESS table in a form limited to in-frame rearrangements. Some clones are lacking; in checked studies, under half of them reflect an unresolved V gene, and why the rest are absent is not known. V and J calls and clone size are those listed in that table; D and trimming were worked out from the DNA. The sample table holds some 140,000 clones, of which around 76% were seen once. Clones ranked in the top ten supply 10% to 14% of the sample.

Sequencing used peripheral blood. The TCR was taken from a human donor in a cohort sampled during active COVID-19.

DNA sequence: TGTGCCACCAGCAGAGCGGGGGGGAGGGAAAAACTGTTTTTT. The resulting protein is CATSRAGGREKLFF. The chain is assembled from TRBV15 and TRBJ1-4; TRBD1 might be the D gene, on 5 matching bases. At the junction V is shortened by 1 base and J by 8 bases, with 11 bases in between. From a lookup of the germline V gene (reference sequence), CDR1 and CDR2 are LNHNV and YYDKDF. From its cysteine to its phenylalanine, the CDR3 spans 14 amino acids. Just CDR3 DNA is preserved here, 42 bases in frame from base 1.